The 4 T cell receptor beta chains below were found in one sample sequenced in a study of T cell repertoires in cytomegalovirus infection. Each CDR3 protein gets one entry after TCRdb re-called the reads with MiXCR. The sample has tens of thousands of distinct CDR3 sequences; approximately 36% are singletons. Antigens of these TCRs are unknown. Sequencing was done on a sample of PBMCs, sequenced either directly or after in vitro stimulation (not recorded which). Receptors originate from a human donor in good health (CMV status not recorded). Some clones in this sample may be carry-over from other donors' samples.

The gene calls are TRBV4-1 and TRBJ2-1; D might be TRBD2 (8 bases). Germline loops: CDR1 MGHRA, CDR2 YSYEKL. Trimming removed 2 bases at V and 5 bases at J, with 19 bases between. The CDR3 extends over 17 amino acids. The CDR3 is CASSQKEGAGGDNEQFF. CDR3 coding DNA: TGCGCCAGCAGCCAAAAGGAGGGGGCGGGAGGCGACAATGAGCAGTTCTTC.

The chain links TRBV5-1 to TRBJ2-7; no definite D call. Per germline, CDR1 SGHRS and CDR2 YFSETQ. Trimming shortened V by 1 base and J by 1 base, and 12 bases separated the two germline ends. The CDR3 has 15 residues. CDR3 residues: CASSLWLQNSYEQYF. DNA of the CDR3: TGCGCCAGCAGCTTGTGGTTACAAAATTCCTACGAGCAGTACTTC.

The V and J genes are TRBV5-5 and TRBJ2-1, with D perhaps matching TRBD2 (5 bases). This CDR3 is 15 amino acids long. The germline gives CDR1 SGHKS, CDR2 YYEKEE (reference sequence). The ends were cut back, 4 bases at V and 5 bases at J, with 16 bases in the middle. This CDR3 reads CASSTDYGLNNEQFF. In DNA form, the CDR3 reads TGTGCCAGCAGCACTGACTATGGGCTGAACAATGAGCAGTTCTTC.

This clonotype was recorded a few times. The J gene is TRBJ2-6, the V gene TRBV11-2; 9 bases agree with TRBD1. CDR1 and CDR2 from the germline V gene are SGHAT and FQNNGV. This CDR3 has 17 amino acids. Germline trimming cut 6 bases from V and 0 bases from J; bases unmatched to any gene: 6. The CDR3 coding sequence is TGTGCCAGCAGGCGGACAGGGGTGATCTCTGGGGCCAACGTCCTGACTTTC. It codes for CASRRTGVISGANVLTF.